This TCR beta chain was sequenced during a study of blood T cell repertoires in COVID-19. Overall study context: Sample material is recorded as cDNA or gDNA derived from T cells, B-cell-depleted T cells, or PBMCs.

In the original analysis: Reference gene primer amplification gave estimated nucleated cell counts. Profiled with immunoSEQ multiplex PCR; TCRdb holds only in-frame clones, not every one. For V, J and clone size, that table is used; D and trimming come from the DNA. The repertoire has 86,000 or so clones, roughly 96% of them found once; the top ten carry roughly 4%. In germline, CDR1 is KGHSH, CDR2 LQKENI. Trimming took 5 bases from V and 4 from J, leaving 11 bases between them. The length of the CDR3 is 14 residues. The sequence was obtained from a human donor with active COVID-19. The donor label of this sample is uncertain. Sequences were obtained from peripheral blood. This sequence joins TRBV18 and TRBJ2-2; no clear D gene. CDR3 sequence: CASSSLPSTGELFF. CDR3 sequence (DNA): TGTGCCAGCTCATCCCTCCCCTCCACCGGGGAGCTGTTTTTT. Filled out from reference TRBV18 and TRBJ2-2, the complete variable domain reads NAGVMQNPRHLVRRRGQEARLRCSPMKGHSHVYWYRQLPEEGLKFMVYLQKENIIDESGMPKERFSAEFPKEGPSILRIQQVVRGDSAAYFCASSSLPSTGELFFGEGSRLTVL.